The 30 T cell receptor beta chains listed next were all sequenced from one sample in a study of cytomegalovirus exposure and HLA in healthy donors. Primers: 60 Vbeta forward and 13 Jbeta reverse. Profiled with immunoSEQ multiplex PCR; TCRdb holds only in-frame clones, not every one. The sample includes more than 150,000 clones, around 80% of them seen just once. Sequences were obtained from PBMCs. The source is a girl under 18 in good health and CMV-seropositive.

The rearrangement joins TRBV5-4 to TRBJ2-1; 8 nucleotides align to TRBD2. V gave up 5 bases and J gave up 2 bases; unmatched junction bases: 3. Germline loops: CDR1 SGHNT, CDR2 YYREEE (reference sequence). The CDR3 has 14 residues. In DNA form, the CDR3 reads TGTGCCAGCAGTTTAGCGGGACCCTACAATGAGCAGTTCTTC. Amino acid sequence: CASSLAGPYNEQFF.

The chain has TRBV19 and TRBJ1-4, with D hard to call. This CDR3 is 19 amino acids long. V lost 6 bases and J 0 bases, leaving 23 bases between the germline ends. The germline gives CDR1 LNHDA, CDR2 SQIVND (reference sequence). CDR3 nucleotide sequence: TGTGCCAGTAGCCCTAGCCGGGGAAGGGCCTTTGCAACTAATGAAAAACTGTTTTTT. It specifies CASSPSRGRAFATNEKLFF.

The chain is built from TRBV6-1 and TRBJ1-2; 8 bases line up with TRBD1. Germline CDR1 is MNHNS and CDR2 is SASEGT. V lost 2 bases, J lost 8 bases, and 10 bases stayed unmatched. The CDR3 extends over 15 amino acids. CDR3 coding DNA: TGTGCCAGCAGTGAAAGGGACAGGACCCGGGTAGGCTACACCTTC. The encoded protein is CASSERDRTRVGYTF.

This clone was picked up one time. As DNA, the CDR3 is TGCGCCAGCAGCCACCCCCCGACTAGCGGGAGCGGTCCCCAAGAGACCCAGTACTTC. Translated, it gives CASSHPPTSGSGPQETQYF. This rearrangement joins TRBV4-1 to TRBJ2-5; TRBD2 aligns across 12 bases. The CDR3 extends over 19 amino acids. Trimming at V came to 3 bases and at J to 1 base, leaving 12 bases not matched to a gene. Germline CDR1 reads MGHRA; CDR2 reads YSYEKL.

The chain uses TRBV6-1 and TRBJ1-1; maybe TRBD1 (6 bases). The CDR3 runs 14 residues. Per germline, CDR1 MNHNS and CDR2 SASEGT. Trimming removed 6 bases from V and 0 bases from J, with 11 bases in between. The DNA for the CDR3 is TGTGCCAGCAGACGGACAGAACTGAACACTGAAGCTTTCTTT. Its protein is CASRRTELNTEAFF.

The CDR3 protein is CASSHSRTGETEAFF. CDR3 bases: TGTGCCAGCTCGCATTCCCGGACAGGGGAAACTGAAGCTTTCTTT. This chain links TRBV18 with TRBJ1-1; 9 nucleotides line up with TRBD1. Per germline, CDR1 KGHSH and CDR2 LQKENI. This CDR3 has 15 residues. V shed 6 bases, J shed 5 bases, and the junction held 10 bases outside the gene matches.

This sequence joins TRBV7-9 and TRBJ2-7; a possible D gene is TRBD2 (6 bases). The CDR3 has 16 amino acids. Per germline, CDR1 SEHNR and CDR2 FQNEAQ (reference sequence). Trimming removed 6 bases at V and 2 bases at J, with 20 bases between. The CDR3: CASSPAGGKVTYEQYF. DNA for the CDR3: TGTGCCAGCAGTCCCGCCGGGGGTAAGGTGACCTACGAGCAGTACTTC.

This clone has just a few counts. This chain links TRBV19 with TRBJ2-1; no definite D call. Deletions cut 6 bases from V and 11 bases from J, with 11 bases between. The CDR3 length is 11 residues. Germline-derived CDR1 and CDR2 are LNHDA and SQIVND (reference sequence). CDR3 amino acids: CASSLGSQQFF. The CDR3 DNA sequence: TGTGCCAGTAGCTTGGGCAGCCAGCAGTTCTTC.

In nucleotides, the CDR3 is TGTGCCAGCAGCCAGGGGCCCGCCCGGGGCACTGAAGCTTTCTTT. Protein sequence: CASSQGPARGTEAFF. The chain has TRBV7-9 and TRBJ1-1, with a possible D match to TRBD1 (6 bases). The CDR3 is made up of 15 amino acids. Germline V gene lookup returns CDR1 SEHNR and CDR2 FQNEAQ (reference sequence). Trimming took off 5 bases at V and 4 bases at J, with 17 bases between the two ends.

There are a few counts of this clone. This rearrangement joins TRBV5-1 to TRBJ1-3; D is perhaps TRBD1 (6 bases). This CDR3 has 15 amino acids. The V gene lost 7 bases and the J gene lost 0 bases, with 14 bases spanning the gap. Germline-derived CDR1 and CDR2 are SGHRS and YFSETQ. The CDR3 protein is CASSSQGFSGNTIYF. The CDR3 nucleotides are TGCGCCAGCTCTTCTCAGGGGTTCTCTGGAAACACCATATATTTT.

The V gene is TRBV6-5, the J gene TRBJ2-1, with 13 bases matching TRBD2. The CDR3 length is 15 residues. After removal of 3 bases from V and 10 bases from J, the junction contained 6 bases not matched to a gene. Per the germline V gene, CDR1 is MNHEY and CDR2 is SVGAGI. The CDR3 region has the DNA TGTGCCAGCAGTTATACTAGCGGGAGGGACTGGGAGCAGTTCTTC. It encodes CASSYTSGRDWEQFF.

The chain is built from TRBV2 and TRBJ1-5; 7 nucleotides agree with TRBD1. CDR3 size: 16 residues. Germline trimming cut 10 bases from V and 3 bases from J; bases unmatched to any gene: 15. Germline V gives CDR1 SNHLY, CDR2 FYNNEI. CDR3 coding DNA: TGTGCCACCGGACCCCTCCGGACAGGCGACAATCAGCCCCAGCATTTT. Translated, it gives CATGPLRTGDNQPQHF.

The CDR3 sequence is CASSIRTGGDTEAFF. CDR3 nucleotide sequence: TGTGCCAGCAGCATAAGGACAGGGGGAGACACTGAAGCTTTCTTT. The chain uses TRBV7-8 and TRBJ1-1; TRBD1 agrees at 10 bases. CDR3 length: 15 residues. Germline trimming cut 5 bases from V and 3 bases from J; bases unmatched to any gene: 6. Germline CDR1 SGHVS, CDR2 FQNEAQ.

The chain is built from TRBV18 and TRBJ2-1, with 8 bases identical to TRBD2. Germline CDR1 reads KGHSH; CDR2 reads LQKENI. CDR3 length: 14 amino acids. V was pared by 3 bases and J by 4 bases, with 2 bases of the junction left unmatched. CDR3 sequence reads: CASSPTSGYNEQFF. The CDR3 nucleotides read TGTGCCAGCTCACCCACTAGCGGATACAATGAGCAGTTCTTC.

The chain couples TRBV27 to TRBJ2-7; D is possibly TRBD2 (6 bases). This CDR3 has 17 amino acids. Germline-derived CDR1 and CDR2 are MNHEY and SMNVEV (reference sequence). The V end was cut by 5 bases, the J end by 2 bases, with 22 bases between. The CDR3 DNA is TGTGCCAGCAGTCTCACCGCCCCTAGCGCTGCACCCTACGAGCAGTACTTC. As protein: CASSLTAPSAAPYEQYF.

V usage is TRBV5-1 and J usage is TRBJ2-7, with D possibly being TRBD1 (6 bases). This CDR3 contains 15 residues. The V gene's germline CDR1 is SGHRS and CDR2 YFSETQ. Deletions cut 0 bases from V and 4 bases from J, with 14 bases between. CDR3 sequence (DNA): TGCGCCAGCAGCTTGGATGGACAGATTACATACGAGCAGTACTTC. Translation gives CASSLDGQITYEQYF.

This sequence joins TRBV4-2 and TRBJ2-7; TRBD2 aligns across 12 bases. J lost 5 bases, V lost 0 bases, and 2 bases had no gene match. Germline CDR1 and CDR2: LGHNA and YNFKEQ. This CDR3 comprises 15 residues. The CDR3 DNA sequence: TGTGCCAGCAGCCAAGACGCTAGCGGGGGGGACGAGCAGTACTTC. This translates into CASSQDASGGDEQYF.

V gene TRBV7-9 combines with J gene TRBJ2-1; 12 bases align to TRBD2. This CDR3 has 15 residues. Germline V CDR1 and CDR2: SEHNR, FQNEAQ (reference sequence). Trimming cost V 3 bases and J 8 bases; bases outside gene matches: 5. The CDR3: CASSFASGRADEQFF. The CDR3 DNA follows: TGTGCCAGCAGCTTTGCTAGCGGGAGGGCTGATGAGCAGTTCTTC.

The chain joins TRBV5-1 to TRBJ2-6; 8 nucleotides line up with TRBD1. Trimming took 4 bases from V and 1 from J; bases not matched to a gene: 7. The CDR3 has 17 amino acids. The germline V gene has CDR1 SGHRS and CDR2 YFSETQ. CDR3 nucleotide sequence: TGCGCCAGCAGCCCCGACAGGGGTAATTCTGGGGCCAACGTCCTGACTTTC. Encoded protein: CASSPDRGNSGANVLTF.

The chain recombines TRBV27 with TRBJ2-7; 10 bases are shared with TRBD1. Germline CDR1 and CDR2: MNHEY and SMNVEV (reference sequence). V was pared by 3 bases and J by 5 bases, with 7 bases of the junction left unmatched. This CDR3 is 15 amino acids long. This CDR3 reads CASSFSGDRGDEQYF. The CDR3 nucleotides are TGTGCCAGCAGTTTTTCCGGGGACAGGGGTGACGAGCAGTACTTC.

To note about this clone: An end of the junction does not agree with germline; a read error may underlie this. The chain uses TRBV4-1 and TRBJ2-1; TRBD2 matches 7 bases. CDR3 length: 17 residues. The V gene's germline CDR1 is MGHRA and CDR2 YSYEKL. This CDR3 is CASNQPLASGINNEQFF. The CDR3 nucleotides are TGCGCCAGCAACCAACCGCTGGCTAGCGGAATAAACAATGAGCAGTTCTTC.

This clone was picked up a small number of times. The chain recombines TRBV9 with TRBJ1-1; 8 nucleotides align to TRBD1. Per germline, CDR1 SGDLS and CDR2 YYNGEE. The CDR3 sequence is 15 residues long. Trimming took 0 bases from V and 4 from J; bases not matched to a gene: 5. The CDR3, as DNA: TGTGCCAGCAGCGTAGACGGACAGGGTGGCACTGAAGCTTTCTTT. This encodes CASSVDGQGGTEAFF.

J is TRBJ1-5 and V is TRBV27, with 9 positions matching TRBD1. The CDR3 is made up of 16 amino acids. Looked up from germline, CDR1 is MNHEY and CDR2 is SMNVEV (reference sequence). The J segment lost 0 bases and the V segment lost 5 bases, leaving 5 bases of the junction unmatched. CDR3 in amino acids: CASSPKDRGSNQPQHF. The CDR3 region has the DNA TGTGCCAGCAGTCCAAAGGACAGGGGTAGCAATCAGCCCCAGCATTTT.

The chain carries TRBV10-3 and TRBJ2-2, with 8 positions matching TRBD2. The CDR3 totals 16 residues. V lost 1 base and J lost 2; bases outside the gene matches: 3. Looked up from germline, CDR1 is ENHRY and CDR2 is SYGVKD. CDR3 in amino acids: CAISEYRTSNTGELFF. The CDR3 nucleotides are TGTGCCATCAGTGAGTACCGGACTAGCAACACCGGGGAGCTGTTTTTT.

V is TRBV27 and J is TRBJ2-7, with 7 bases matching TRBD2. J was trimmed by 2 bases and V by 3 bases; bases with no gene match: 7. Germline V lookup: CDR1 MNHEY, CDR2 SMNVEV (reference sequence). This CDR3 has 15 residues. CDR3 in amino acids: CASSFLVGGPYEQYF. CDR3 in DNA: TGTGCCAGCAGTTTTCTAGTGGGAGGGCCCTACGAGCAGTACTTC.

The chain links TRBV27 to TRBJ1-1, with D possibly TRBD1 on 5 matching bases. V lost 3 bases and J 2 bases, leaving 13 bases between the germline ends. Germline V CDR1 and CDR2: MNHEY, SMNVEV (reference sequence). This CDR3 region has 15 residues. In DNA form, the CDR3 reads TGTGCCAGCAGTTTCCGTAGGGGCGGAAACACTGAAGCTTTCTTT. This codes for CASSFRRGGNTEAFF.

The chain combines TRBV27 with TRBJ2-7; 7 bases fit TRBD2. Per germline, CDR1 MNHEY and CDR2 SMNVEV (reference sequence). This CDR3 region has 14 residues. The V gene end was trimmed by 4 bases and the J gene end by 3 bases; junction bases not matched to a gene: 6. CDR3 DNA: TGTGCCAGCAGTTCAGCGGGAAGTAACTACGAGCAGTACTTC. Residues: CASSSAGSNYEQYF.

J is TRBJ1-1 and V is TRBV29-1, with 11 bases that match TRBD1. Trimming took 6 bases from V and 4 from J; bases not matched to a gene: 16. The CDR3 contains 17 residues. The V gene's germline CDR1 is SQVTM and CDR2 ANQGSEA. This CDR3 reads CSVVDRGQLSPGTEAFF. CDR3 DNA: TGCAGCGTAGTGGACAGGGGGCAATTGTCGCCGGGCACTGAAGCTTTCTTT.

The chain recombines TRBV2 with TRBJ1-2; D unresolved. CDR1 SNHLY and CDR2 FYNNEI come from the germline V gene. The CDR3 length is 14 residues. The V end lost 6 bases, the J end lost 0 bases, and 11 bases lay between the germline ends. CDR3 DNA sequence: TGTGCCAGCAGCGAGGAAGGCACTAACTATGGCTACACCTTC. Its translation: CASSEEGTNYGYTF.

V gene TRBV9 combines with J gene TRBJ2-7; TRBD2 is a possible D gene (7 bases). Germline V lookup: CDR1 SGDLS, CDR2 YYNGEE. V lost 0 bases and J lost 4, with 14 bases in between. The CDR3 totals 15 residues. CDR3 coding DNA: TGTGCCAGCAGCGTAGAAGGGGGGAGGGCTTACGAGCAGTACTTC. Protein sequence: CASSVEGGRAYEQYF.